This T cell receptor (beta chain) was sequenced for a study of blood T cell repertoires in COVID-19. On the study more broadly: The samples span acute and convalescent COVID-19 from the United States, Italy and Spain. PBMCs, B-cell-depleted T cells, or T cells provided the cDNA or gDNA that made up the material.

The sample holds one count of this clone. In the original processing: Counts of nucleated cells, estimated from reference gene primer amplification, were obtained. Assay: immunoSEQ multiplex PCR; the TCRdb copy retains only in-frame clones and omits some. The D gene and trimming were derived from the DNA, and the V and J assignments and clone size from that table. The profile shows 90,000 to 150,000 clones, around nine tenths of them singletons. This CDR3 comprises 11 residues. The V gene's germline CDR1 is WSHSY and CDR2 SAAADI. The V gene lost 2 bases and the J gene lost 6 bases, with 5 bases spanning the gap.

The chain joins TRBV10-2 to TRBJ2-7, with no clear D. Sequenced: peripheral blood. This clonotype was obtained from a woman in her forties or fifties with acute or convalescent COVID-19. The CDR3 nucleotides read TGCGCCAGCAGTGAGCGGGTCGAGCAGTACTTC. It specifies CASSERVEQYF.